The T cell receptor beta chain described here comes from a study of cytomegalovirus exposure and HLA in healthy donors. At the level of the study: Clustering assigned about 79% of the roughly 380 genotyped donors to the Caucasian-associated ancestry cluster. Study-wide results and limits: A prior analysis recorded that most TCR beta V segments were productive about 90% or about 30% of the time. Exclusion as indistinguishable affected some V segments, including TRBV6-2 and TRBV6-3. The later analysis indicated that the majority of CMV-associated TCR beta chains appeared HLA-restricted.

Both 60 Vbeta primers and 13 Jbeta primers went into the PCR. The data were produced by immunoSEQ multiplex PCR, yet TCRdb's version contains in-frame clones alone and is incomplete. The top ten clones hold more than 1.5% of a sample with about 140,000 clones, around four fifths of them seen once. A word on this clone: The antigen is unknown. Germline is not matched at one junction end, which may reflect a read error.

This CDR3 spans 14 amino acids. The V gene's germline CDR1 is WNHNN and CDR2 SYGVQD (reference sequence). Sequencing used PBMCs. The chain couples TRBV10-1 to TRBJ2-3; 8 bases align to TRBD2. The receptor was isolated from a woman in her thirties or forties in good health and CMV-seronegative. Here the CDR3 DNA reads TGCGCCAGCAGTGAGTCGTACTCGGGACTAGAGGCCCATTTT. Amino acids: CASSESYSGLEAHF.